The T cell receptor beta chain described here comes from a study of Ad26.COV2.S vaccination and SARS-CoV-2 variants. The treatment was: over 15 received Ad26.COV2.S at low or high dose, single or two shots; about 5 received placebo; per-sample allocation not given. Sampling occurred on day 63 after the first vaccine or placebo injection. As concerns this clone: Its antigen remains unidentified.

The CDR3 consists of 15 residues. Germline V gene lookup returns CDR1 MDHEN and CDR2 SYDVKM. Trimming cost V 3 bases and J 4 bases; bases outside gene matches: 7. This table comes from immunoSEQ multiplex PCR, and its TCRdb copy is limited to in-frame clones, with some not included. Among about 400,000 clones, approximately 83% were seen once, and the ten largest hold about 7.4%. Findings of the study overall: The study found similar non-spike TCR breadth in vaccine and placebo recipients.

This TCR was sampled from a person between 18 and 65 years old who received the Ad26.COV2.S COVID-19 vaccine or a placebo. The sample in question was peripheral blood, obtained in a trial of Ad26.COV2.S vaccine versus placebo. The V gene is TRBV28, the J gene TRBJ1-2; TRBD1 matches at 8 bases. The CDR3 sequence is CASSFSGGLGYGYTF. The CDR3, as DNA: TGTGCCAGCAGTTTCTCAGGGGGCTTAGGCTATGGCTACACCTTC.